Listed here are 15 T cell receptor beta chains from one sample, sequenced in a study of technical replicates of blood from a handful of donors. Produced via immunoSEQ multiplex PCR; TCRdb's table is partial and in-frame only. The sample contains approximately 97,000 clones, about 95% of which appear only once. The sample comprised T cells isolated from PBMCs. Receptor source: a human donor in good health.

The genes are TRBV19 and TRBJ1-4; 8 bases are shared with TRBD1. The CDR3 is made up of 15 amino acids. Germline trimming cut 3 bases from V and 4 bases from J; bases unmatched to any gene: 4. CDR1 and CDR2 (germline): LNHDA, SQIVND (reference sequence). CDR3 DNA: TGTGCCAGTAGTATTGGACAGGGTGATAATGAAAAACTGTTTTTT. This gives the protein CASSIGQGDNEKLFF.

This chain links TRBV28 with TRBJ2-1; the D is unclear. The V and J ends lost 8 bases and 0 bases respectively, with 5 bases between them. CDR3 size: 12 residues. Germline-derived CDR1 and CDR2 are MDHEN and SYDVKM. CDR3 protein: CASCSSYNEQFF. CDR3 bases: TGTGCCAGCTGTAGCTCCTACAATGAGCAGTTCTTC. Complete variable domain (other parts from reference TRBV28 and TRBJ2-1): DVKVTQSSRYLVKRTGEKVFLECVQDMDHENMFWYRQDPGLGLRLIYFSYDVKMKEKGDIPEGYSVSREKKERFSLILESASTNQTSMYLCASCSSYNEQFFGPGTRLTVL.

This clone was seen only a few times. This chain joins TRBV6-5 and TRBJ1-1, with 7 bases identical to TRBD1. The CDR3 consists of 12 residues. The germline CDR1 and CDR2 sequences are MNHEY and SVGAGI. Trimming took 8 bases from V and 0 from J; bases not matched to a gene: 0. CDR3 DNA: TGTGCCAGCGGGACAGTGAACACTGAAGCTTTCTTT. Protein: CASGTVNTEAFF.

This chain uses TRBV28 with TRBJ2-7; TRBD1 aligns across 7 bases. Germline V gives CDR1 MDHEN, CDR2 SYDVKM. The CDR3 extends over 15 amino acids. V trimming: 1 base; J trimming: 0 bases; junction bases outside the gene matches: 3. The DNA of the CDR3 is TGTGCCAGCAGTTTATCACCAGGGGGCTCCTACGAGCAGTACTTC. Translation: CASSLSPGGSYEQYF.

This clone was observed once. The chain recombines TRBV28 with TRBJ1-1; 7 bases align to TRBD1. CDR1 and CDR2 from the germline V gene are MDHEN and SYDVKM. The V segment lost 4 bases and the J segment 4 bases; nucleotides outside the gene matches: 3. This CDR3 has 13 residues. As DNA, the CDR3 is TGTGCCAGCAGTTCGACAGGGAGCACTGAAGCTTTCTTT. This codes for CASSSTGSTEAFF.

The chain uses TRBV2 and TRBJ1-1; D is undetermined. Trimming shortened V by 0 bases and J by 0 bases, and 8 bases separated the two germline ends. The CDR3 covers 15 residues. CDR1 is SNHLY and CDR2 is FYNNEI in the germline V gene. The CDR3 sequence is CASSEAWAVNTEAFF. CDR3 in DNA: TGTGCCAGCAGTGAAGCTTGGGCAGTGAACACTGAAGCTTTCTTT. The variable domain in full, with the rest retrieved from reference TRBV2 and TRBJ1-1, is EPEVTQTPSHQVTQMGQEVILRCVPISNHLYFYWYRQILGQKVEFLVSFYNNEISEKSEIFDDQFSVERPDGSNFTLKIRSTKLEDSAMYFCASSEAWAVNTEAFFGQGTRLTVV.

This clone was found once. The gene calls are TRBV27 and TRBJ1-2; a possible D gene is TRBD1 (6 bases). The CDR3 runs 15 residues. Trimming pared 2 bases from V and 4 bases from J, leaving 14 bases between. Germline-derived CDR1 and CDR2 are MNHEY and SMNVEV (reference sequence). The CDR3 coding sequence is TGTGCCAGCAGTTTAAGGGGGACCCCCTCCTATGGCTACACCTTC. This sequence encodes CASSLRGTPSYGYTF.

The chain uses TRBV5-4 and TRBJ2-3; perhaps TRBD2 as D (6 bases). The CDR3 is made up of 16 amino acids. V dropped 0 bases and J dropped 2 bases, with 13 bases sitting between them. Germline assignment: CDR1 SGHNT and CDR2 YYREEE (reference sequence). The CDR3 region is CASSLGLGLDTDTQYF. For the CDR3, the DNA is TGTGCCAGCAGCTTGGGACTAGGGTTGGACACAGATACGCAGTATTTT.

The genes are TRBV9 and TRBJ2-7; D might be TRBD2 (5 bases). The length of the CDR3 is 13 residues. Germline CDR1 SGDLS, CDR2 YYNGEE. The V gene lost 2 bases and the J gene lost 1 base, with 7 bases spanning the gap. Here the CDR3 reads CASSVRGSYEQYF. CDR3 nucleotide sequence: TGTGCCAGCAGCGTTCGGGGATCCTACGAGCAGTACTTC.

The rearrangement uses TRBV25-1 and TRBJ2-5, with TRBD2 matching over 12 bases. Looked up from germline, CDR1 is MGHDK and CDR2 is SYGVNS. V lost 8 bases to trimming and J lost 0 bases; unmatched junction nucleotides: 4. The CDR3 covers 15 residues. The CDR3 protein is CASGRTSGNQETQYF. The CDR3 bases are TGTGCCAGCGGCAGGACTAGCGGGAACCAAGAGACCCAGTACTTC.

CDR3 residues: CASSFSDRLQAYEQYF. The CDR3 DNA reads as TGTGCCAGCAGCTTTTCCGACAGGCTACAAGCCTACGAGCAGTACTTC. The chain employs TRBV13 and TRBJ2-7; TRBD1 might be the D (6 bases). CDR3 size: 16 residues. Germline CDR1 is PRHDT and CDR2 is FYEKMQ (reference sequence). Trimming left V 3 bases short and J 2 bases short, with 17 bases between.

The chain links TRBV9 to TRBJ2-1; D is ambiguous. V lost 4 bases and J 9 bases, leaving 14 bases between the germline ends. The CDR3 has 13 residues. Germline CDR1 and CDR2: SGDLS and YYNGEE. The CDR3 sequence is CASSFQVRSEQFF. The CDR3 DNA sequence: TGTGCCAGCAGCTTCCAGGTTAGAAGTGAGCAGTTCTTC.

The chain is built from TRBV6-4 and TRBJ1-2, with D maybe TRBD1 (6 bases). This CDR3 contains 15 residues. V was shortened by 8 bases and J by 1 base, with 17 bases between the two germline ends. Germline V gene data show CDR1 as MRHNA and CDR2 as SNTAGT. The CDR3 DNA reads TGTGCCAGCTCCCACGGGGGGGCTATTAACTATGGCTACACCTTC. It codes for CASSHGGAINYGYTF.

This clone occurred once. The chain employs TRBV18 and TRBJ1-1, with 7 bases lining up with TRBD1. CDR1 is KGHSH, CDR2 LQKENI, per germline. This CDR3 comprises 14 residues. V trimming: 3 bases; J trimming: 4 bases; junction bases outside the gene matches: 5. DNA for the CDR3: TGTGCCAGCTCACCGCCGGCAGGGGGCACTGAAGCTTTCTTT. This codes for CASSPPAGGTEAFF.

The J gene is TRBJ2-3, the V gene TRBV5-5; the D is unclear. Germline loops: CDR1 SGHKS, CDR2 YYEKEE (reference sequence). CDR3 length: 14 amino acids. The germline V and J ends were trimmed by 1 base and 2 bases, with 8 bases remaining between them. DNA of the CDR3: TGTGCCAGCAGCTTGCTAGGCGTCACAGATACGCAGTATTTT. This encodes CASSLLGVTDTQYF.